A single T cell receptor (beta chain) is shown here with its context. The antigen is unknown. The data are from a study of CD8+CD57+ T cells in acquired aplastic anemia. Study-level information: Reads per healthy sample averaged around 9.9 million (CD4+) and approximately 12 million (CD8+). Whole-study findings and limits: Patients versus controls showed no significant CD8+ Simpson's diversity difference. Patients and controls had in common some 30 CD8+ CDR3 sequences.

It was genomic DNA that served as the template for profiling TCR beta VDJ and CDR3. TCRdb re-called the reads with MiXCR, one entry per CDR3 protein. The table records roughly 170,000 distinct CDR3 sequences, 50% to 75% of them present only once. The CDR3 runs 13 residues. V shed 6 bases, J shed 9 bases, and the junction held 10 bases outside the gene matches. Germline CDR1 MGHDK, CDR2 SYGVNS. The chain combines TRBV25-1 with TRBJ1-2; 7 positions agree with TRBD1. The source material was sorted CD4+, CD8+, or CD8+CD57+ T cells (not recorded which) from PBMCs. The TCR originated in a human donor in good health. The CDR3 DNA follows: TGTGCCAGCAGCCCGGGACAGTCGTCTAGCTACACCTTC. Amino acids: CASSPGQSSSYTF.